This TCR beta chain is from a study of blood T cell repertoires in COVID-19. J gave up 4 bases and V 6 bases, and 5 bases lay outside the gene matches. The CDR3 contains 15 residues. Germline CDR1 and CDR2: LNHDA and SQIVND (reference sequence). The authors' processing: How many nucleated cells were present was estimated from reference gene primer amplification. The data were produced by immunoSEQ multiplex PCR, yet TCRdb's version contains in-frame clones alone and is incomplete. For V, J and clone size, that table is used; D and trimming come from the DNA. The sample records under 250,000 clones, about 86% being singletons.

This sequence joins TRBV19 and TRBJ2-3; 12 bases fit TRBD1. Sequenced input: peripheral blood. The TCR originated in a middle-aged man with active or convalescent COVID-19. The chain's CDR3 is CASRSGQGAADTQYF. CDR3 in DNA: TGTGCCAGTAGGTCGGGACAGGGGGCCGCAGATACGCAGTATTTT.